These 6 T cell receptor beta chains share one sample of origin, sequenced in a study of shared clonotypes between healthy human individuals. Produced via immunoSEQ multiplex PCR; TCRdb's table is partial and in-frame only. The sample carries under 2.5 million clones, around 92% recorded once. The sequencing input was naive CD4+ T cells from PBMCs. Subset in this sample: CD45RA+ positively selected. The receptors stem from a young man in good health. Some clones in this sample may be carry-over from other donors' samples.

The chain couples TRBV7-2 to TRBJ1-2; 8 bases map to TRBD1. The CDR3 has 15 residues. Germline trimming cut 5 bases from V and 7 bases from J; bases unmatched to any gene: 12. CDR1 and CDR2 from the germline V gene are SGHTA and FQGNSA. The CDR3 DNA sequence: TGTGCCAGCAGCGTCATGGCAGGGGGCGCGATTGGCTACACCTTC. This translates into CASSVMAGGAIGYTF.

This clone was observed once. V and J are TRBV6-4 and TRBJ2-1; 13 bases fit TRBD2. Unmatched junction bases numbered 4, after V lost 4 bases and J lost 4 bases. The CDR3 contains 16 residues. Germline V gene sequence: CDR1 MRHNA, CDR2 SNTAGT. CDR3 nucleotide sequence: TGTGCCAGCAGTGCAAGGGGACTAGCGGGGTACAATGAGCAGTTCTTC. This codes for CASSARGLAGYNEQFF.

The chain has TRBV30 and TRBJ2-5; no definite D call. The V end lost 4 bases, the J end lost 11 bases, and 26 bases lay between the germline ends. The CDR3 is made up of 15 amino acids. The germline CDR1 and CDR2 sequences are GTSNPN and SVGIG (reference sequence). In DNA form, the CDR3 reads TGTGCCTGGACCCCCCCCTCCGCACTTCTTAACAAGCAGTACTTC. This gives the protein CAWTPPSALLNKQYF.

The chain recombines TRBV28 with TRBJ1-2; D remains unclear. Germline V CDR1 and CDR2: MDHEN, SYDVKM. This CDR3 spans 13 amino acids. Trimming left V 6 bases short and J 0 bases short, with 8 bases between. The CDR3 DNA is TGTGCCAGCAGGTCGGGAACTAACTATGGCTACACCTTC. It translates to CASRSGTNYGYTF.

Points on this clone: Other nucleotide sequences in the sample specify the same CDR3. The chain joins TRBV2 to TRBJ2-7; D is unclear. This CDR3 is built from 12 residues. CDR1 is SNHLY and CDR2 is FYNNEI in the germline V gene. V dropped 6 bases and J dropped 5 bases, with 11 bases sitting between them. As DNA, the CDR3 is TGTGCCAGCAGGAAGGCTGGGGACGAGCAGTACTTC. It specifies CASRKAGDEQYF. Drawing the rest from reference TRBV2 and TRBJ2-7, the complete variable domain is EPEVTQTPSHQVTQMGQEVILRCVPISNHLYFYWYRQILGQKVEFLVSFYNNEISEKSEIFDDQFSVERPDGSNFTLKIRSTKLEDSAMYFCASRKAGDEQYFGPGTRLTVT.

The gene calls are TRBV19 and TRBJ2-1; D is uncertain. Looked up from germline, CDR1 is LNHDA and CDR2 is SQIVND (reference sequence). The length of the CDR3 is 14 residues. CDR3 nucleotides: TGTGTCGAGCGAGCGACCCTATCCTACAATGAGCAGTTCTTC. This codes for CVERATLSYNEQFF.